This record looks at one T cell receptor (beta chain) sequence and its context. These data belong to a study of blood T cell repertoires in COVID-19. Study-wide background: COVID-19 samples from acute and convalescent phases originated in the United States, Italy and Spain. Sample material is recorded as cDNA or gDNA derived from T cells, B-cell-depleted T cells, or PBMCs.

In the original analysis: Nucleated cell counts were estimated from reference gene primer amplification. Assay: immunoSEQ multiplex PCR; the TCRdb copy retains only in-frame clones and omits some. V and J calls and clone size are as listed in that table; D and trimming were resolved from the DNA. The sample holds 100,000 to 150,000 clones; roughly 87% are singletons and the top ten take 7.7%. The sequence derives from a human donor in a cohort sampled during active COVID-19. Sequencing was carried out using peripheral blood.

The CDR3 sequence is CASSIRTGVGYTF. As DNA, the CDR3 is TGTGCCAGCAGCATTCGGACAGGGGTTGGCTACACCTTC. The chain recombines TRBV5-6 with TRBJ1-2; TRBD1 agrees at 9 bases. CDR1 and CDR2 from the germline V gene are SGHDT and YYEEEE. V dropped 4 bases and J dropped 7; count of bases not matched to a gene: 5. This CDR3 spans 13 amino acids.